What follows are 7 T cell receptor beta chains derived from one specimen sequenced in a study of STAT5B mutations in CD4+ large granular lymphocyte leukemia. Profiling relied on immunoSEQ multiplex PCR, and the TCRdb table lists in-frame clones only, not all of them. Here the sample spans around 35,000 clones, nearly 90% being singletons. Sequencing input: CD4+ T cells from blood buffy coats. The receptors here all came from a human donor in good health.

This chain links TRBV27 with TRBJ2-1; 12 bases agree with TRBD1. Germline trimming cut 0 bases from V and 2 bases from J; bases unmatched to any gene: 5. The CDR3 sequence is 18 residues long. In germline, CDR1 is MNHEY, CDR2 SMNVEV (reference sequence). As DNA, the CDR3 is TGTGCCAGCAGTTTATCGGGGACAGGGGGCTTGGCCTACAATGAGCAGTTCTTC. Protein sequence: CASSLSGTGGLAYNEQFF.

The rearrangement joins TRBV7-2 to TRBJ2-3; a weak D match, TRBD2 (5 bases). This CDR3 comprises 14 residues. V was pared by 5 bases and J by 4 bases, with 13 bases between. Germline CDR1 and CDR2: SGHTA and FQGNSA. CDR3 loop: CASSPALASDTQYF. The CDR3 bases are TGTGCCAGCAGCCCGGCGCTAGCTTCAGATACGCAGTATTTT.

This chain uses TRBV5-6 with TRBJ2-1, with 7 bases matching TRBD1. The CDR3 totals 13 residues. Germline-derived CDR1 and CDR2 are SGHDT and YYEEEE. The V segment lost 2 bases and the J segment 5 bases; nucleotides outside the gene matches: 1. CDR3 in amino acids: CASSFGTDNEQFF. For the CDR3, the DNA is TGTGCCAGCAGCTTCGGGACAGACAATGAGCAGTTCTTC.

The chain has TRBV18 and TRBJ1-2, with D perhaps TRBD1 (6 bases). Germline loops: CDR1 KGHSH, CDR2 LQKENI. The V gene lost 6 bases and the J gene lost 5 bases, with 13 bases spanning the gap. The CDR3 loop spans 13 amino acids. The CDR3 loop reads CASSTGNRYGYTF. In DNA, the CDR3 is TGTGCCAGCTCTACAGGGAATCGGTATGGCTACACCTTC.

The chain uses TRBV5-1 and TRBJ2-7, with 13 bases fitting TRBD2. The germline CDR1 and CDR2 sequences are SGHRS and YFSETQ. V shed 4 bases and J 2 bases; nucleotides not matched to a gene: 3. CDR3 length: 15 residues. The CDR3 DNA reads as TGCGCCAGCAGCCCGGGACTAGCGGGACCCTACGAGCAGTACTTC. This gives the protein CASSPGLAGPYEQYF.

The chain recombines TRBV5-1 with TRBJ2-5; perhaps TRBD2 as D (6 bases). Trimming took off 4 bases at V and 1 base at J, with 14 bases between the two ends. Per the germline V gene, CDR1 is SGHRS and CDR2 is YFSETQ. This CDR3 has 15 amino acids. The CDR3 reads CASSGAGTLQETQYF. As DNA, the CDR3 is TGCGCCAGCAGCGGAGCCGGGACTCTCCAAGAGACCCAGTACTTC.

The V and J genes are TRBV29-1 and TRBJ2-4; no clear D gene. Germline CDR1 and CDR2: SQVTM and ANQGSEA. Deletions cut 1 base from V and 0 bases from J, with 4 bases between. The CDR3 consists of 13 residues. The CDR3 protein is CSVEGVAKNIQYF. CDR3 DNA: TGCAGCGTTGAAGGAGTAGCCAAAAACATTCAGTACTTC.